A single sample gave rise to the 25 T cell receptor beta chains below, sequenced in a study of blood T cell repertoires in COVID-19 (TCRdb year 2020). Receptors were amplified or captured by the immunoSEQ multiplex PCR assay. Imported from immuneACCESS, the table was reduced by TCRdb to in-frame sequences with V and J called. These copies leave out some clones; in studies compared against another copy, an unresolved V gene accounts for under half, and the cause of the remainder is not known. This sample comprises almost 350,000 clones, roughly 89% of them detected only once. The ten top clones hold under 5% of the sample. Source material: peripheral blood. The receptors come from an older woman with COVID-19, enrolled during active disease.

This chain uses TRBV6-5 with TRBJ1-1, with D perhaps TRBD1 (5 bases). This CDR3 has 15 residues. Germline CDR1 is MNHEY and CDR2 is SVGAGI. Trimming left V 5 bases short and J 0 bases short, with 13 bases between. DNA of the CDR3: TGTGCCAGCAGTAGTGGACATTCCGTGAACACTGAAGCTTTCTTT. Translation: CASSSGHSVNTEAFF.

The chain links TRBV27 to TRBJ1-1, with D perhaps matching TRBD1 (5 bases). From germline, CDR1 is MNHEY and CDR2 SMNVEV (reference sequence). CDR3 length: 14 residues. Trimming shortened V by 6 bases and J by 1 base, and 12 bases separated the two germline ends. CDR3 residues: CASRSGFGNTEAFF. DNA of the CDR3: TGTGCCAGCAGGTCAGGGTTCGGGAACACTGAAGCTTTCTTT.

The chain uses TRBV19 and TRBJ1-5; 8 nucleotides match TRBD1. Unmatched junction bases numbered 8, after V lost 3 bases and J lost 4 bases. Germline V gene data show CDR1 as LNHDA and CDR2 as SQIVND (reference sequence). The CDR3 loop spans 16 amino acids. The CDR3 sequence is CASSMLTGGRNQPQHF. For the CDR3, the DNA is TGTGCCAGTAGTATGCTTACAGGGGGTAGGAATCAGCCCCAGCATTTT.

This CDR3 reads CASSKTSRAFFSTDTQYF. In DNA form, the CDR3 reads TGTGCCAGTAGTAAAACTAGCAGGGCGTTCTTTAGCACAGATACGCAGTATTTT. The rearrangement joins TRBV19 to TRBJ2-3, with D perhaps matching TRBD2 (6 bases). V gave up 4 bases and J gave up 0 bases, with 20 bases separating them. The germline CDR1 and CDR2 sequences are LNHDA and SQIVND (reference sequence). The length of the CDR3 is 18 residues.

The J gene is TRBJ2-3, the V gene TRBV24-1; D gene uncertain. Trimming shortened V by 0 bases and J by 10 bases, and 10 bases separated the two germline ends. Germline assignment: CDR1 KGHDR and CDR2 SFDVKD. The CDR3 length is 13 residues. The CDR3, as DNA: TGTGCCACCAGTGATTTGAACGGTAGTGCGCAGTATTTT. It codes for CATSDLNGSAQYF.

Points on this clone: Other DNA sequences in this specimen translate into the identical CDR3. The gene calls are TRBV6-1 and TRBJ1-2; 8 bases map to TRBD1. Germline V gene lookup returns CDR1 MNHNS and CDR2 SASEGT. This CDR3 is 14 amino acids long. V dropped 1 base and J dropped 5; count of bases not matched to a gene: 3. Here the CDR3 DNA reads TGTGCCAGCAGTGAAGGGGGGACAGGATATGGCTACACCTTC. This encodes CASSEGGTGYGYTF.

The J gene is TRBJ2-7, the V gene TRBV5-4, with 10 nucleotides matching TRBD1. Trimming removed 3 bases from V and 2 bases from J; junction bases left unmatched: 8. The CDR3 has 16 amino acids. CDR1 and CDR2 from the germline V gene are SGHNT and YYREEE (reference sequence). The CDR3 DNA follows: TGTGCCAGCAGCTCGACGGGACAGGGGAGGACCTACGAGCAGTACTTC. Translating gives CASSSTGQGRTYEQYF.

V usage is TRBV28 and J usage is TRBJ1-4, with 11 bases identical to TRBD1. The germline V gene has CDR1 MDHEN and CDR2 SYDVKM. The CDR3 consists of 16 residues. The V gene end was trimmed by 1 base and the J gene end by 11 bases; junction bases not matched to a gene: 9. CDR3 DNA sequence: TGTGCCAGCAGTTTATTCGGGACAGGGGGAGATGCCAAACTGTTTTTT. This codes for CASSLFGTGGDAKLFF. The whole variable domain, remainder taken from reference TRBV28 and TRBJ1-4, is DVKVTQSSRYLVKRTGEKVFLECVQDMDHENMFWYRQDPGLGLRLIYFSYDVKMKEKGDIPEGYSVSREKKERFSLILESASTNQTSMYLCASSLFGTGGDAKLFFGSGTQLSVL.

V usage is TRBV4-1 and J usage is TRBJ2-3; 7 nucleotides match TRBD2. With V trimmed by 2 bases and J by 3 bases, 8 bases remained unmatched. The germline V gene has CDR1 MGHRA and CDR2 YSYEKL. This CDR3 contains 16 residues. Here the CDR3 reads CASSQPPGLRTDTQYF. CDR3 nucleotides: TGCGCCAGCAGCCAACCTCCGGGACTAAGAACAGATACGCAGTATTTT.

This chain links TRBV6-5 with TRBJ1-1; D gene unclear. The CDR3 extends over 14 amino acids. Trimming stripped 6 bases from V and 0 bases from J, with 11 bases between. Germline CDR1 MNHEY, CDR2 SVGAGI. CDR3: CASRSRSMNTEAFF. The CDR3 DNA sequence: TGTGCCAGCAGATCGAGGTCCATGAACACTGAAGCTTTCTTT.

The rearrangement joins TRBV15 to TRBJ1-2; D not certain. Germline assignment: CDR1 LNHNV and CDR2 YYDKDF (reference sequence). Trimming left V 0 bases short and J 2 bases short, with 13 bases between. The CDR3 covers 16 residues. The CDR3 region is CATSRDRVQTNYGYTF. The CDR3 DNA reads as TGTGCCACCAGCAGAGATCGGGTTCAAACCAACTATGGCTACACCTTC.

The V and J genes are TRBV30 and TRBJ1-6; 8 positions agree with TRBD1. Germline lookup yields CDR1 GTSNPN and CDR2 SVGIG (reference sequence). V lost 5 bases and J lost 6; bases outside the gene matches: 6. This CDR3 has 14 residues. The CDR3 DNA reads TGTGCCTGGGAGAGGACAGGGCTTAATTCACCCCTCCACTTT. It is translated as CAWERTGLNSPLHF.

The J gene is TRBJ2-2, the V gene TRBV28; tentative D call: TRBD1 (5 bases). CDR3 size: 15 residues. Trimming removed 3 bases from V and 2 bases from J, with 10 bases in between. CDR1 is MDHEN and CDR2 is SYDVKM in the germline V gene. The CDR3 sequence: CASSFSDSNTGELFF. CDR3 nucleotides: TGTGCCAGCAGTTTTTCAGACAGCAACACCGGGGAGCTGTTTTTT.

This clone was counted once. V is TRBV5-4 and J is TRBJ2-7; tentative D call: TRBD2 (7 bases). Trimming took off 0 bases at V and 0 bases at J, with 13 bases between the two ends. The germline gives CDR1 SGHNT, CDR2 YYREEE (reference sequence). The length of the CDR3 is 16 residues. The DNA for the CDR3 is TGTGCCAGCAGCTTGGGAGGGGGGGCTCCCTCCTACGAGCAGTACTTC. Amino acid sequence: CASSLGGGAPSYEQYF.

V gene TRBV10-1 combines with J gene TRBJ2-3, with D possibly being TRBD1 (7 bases). CDR1 WNHNN and CDR2 SYGVQD come from the germline V gene (reference sequence). The CDR3 contains 15 residues. V gave up 4 bases and J gave up 4 bases, with 15 bases separating them. As DNA, the CDR3 is TGCGCCAGCAGTGCGAGTCAGGGGGGTGCAGATACGCAGTATTTT. Translated: CASSASQGGADTQYF.

DNA for the CDR3: TGTGCCAGCAGCGCCACTAGCCCCGTCTACAATGAGCAGTTCTTC. Its translation is CASSATSPVYNEQFF. The V and J genes are TRBV7-6 and TRBJ2-1; possibly TRBD2 for D (6 bases). Between the trimmed V and J ends, which lost 5 bases and 3 bases, there was a span of 14 bases. The CDR3 sequence is 15 residues long. CDR1 SGHVS and CDR2 FNYEAQ come from the germline V gene.

The chain uses TRBV7-9 and TRBJ1-1, with a possible D match to TRBD1 (6 bases). This CDR3 has 16 residues. Germline values: CDR1 SEHNR, CDR2 FQNEAQ (reference sequence). V dropped 5 bases and J dropped 1 base, with 17 bases sitting between them. The CDR3 region has the DNA TGTGCCAGCAGCCCTGCCGTACAGGGCCCGAACACTGAAGCTTTCTTT. Its protein product is CASSPAVQGPNTEAFF. The full variable domain, in which reference TRBV7-9 and TRBJ1-1 provide the parts outside the CDR3, is DTGVSQNPRHKITKRGQNVTFRCDPISEHNRLYWYRQTLGQGPEFLTYFQNEAQLEKSRLLSDRFSAERPKGSFSTLEIQRTEQGDSAMYLCASSPAVQGPNTEAFFGQGTRLTVV.

V and J are TRBV19 and TRBJ1-1, with a weak D call TRBD1 (6 bases). This CDR3 has 12 amino acids. Germline V gene sequence: CDR1 LNHDA, CDR2 SQIVND (reference sequence). V lost 7 bases to trimming and J lost 1 base, with 7 bases between them. CDR3 sequence reads: CASTQGNTEAFF. The CDR3 DNA follows: TGTGCCAGTACACAGGGGAACACTGAAGCTTTCTTT.

This clone appeared once. The chain links TRBV28 to TRBJ2-1; 10 nucleotides match TRBD2. Germline V gives CDR1 MDHEN, CDR2 SYDVKM. The trim removed 3 bases at V and 2 bases at J, leaving 4 bases unmatched. This CDR3 is built from 16 residues. CDR3 in amino acids: CASSFFSGGPYNEQFF. CDR3 DNA: TGTGCCAGCAGTTTTTTTAGCGGGGGGCCCTACAATGAGCAGTTCTTC.

The V gene is TRBV6-2 or TRBV6-3, the J gene TRBJ1-1; TRBD1 is a possible D gene (5 bases). The CDR3 extends over 14 amino acids. CDR1 is MNHEY, CDR2 SVGEGT, per germline. V was trimmed by 6 bases and J by 10 bases, leaving 21 bases between them. CDR3 DNA sequence: TGTGCCAGCAGCCGCATCACAGGTACGACTAGAGCTTTCTTT. It encodes CASSRITGTTRAFF.

The rearrangement links TRBV19 to TRBJ1-1; 7 bases are shared with TRBD1. The CDR3 is 14 amino acids. CDR1 and CDR2 from the germline V gene are LNHDA and SQIVND (reference sequence). The junction had 7 bases not matched to a gene; V was cut back by 9 bases and J by 0 bases. The CDR3 region is CASGQAILNTEAFF. Here the CDR3 DNA reads TGTGCCAGCGGACAGGCCATATTGAACACTGAAGCTTTCTTT.

This clone was found a few times. The chain couples TRBV4-1 to TRBJ1-1; D not certain. The V end lost 0 bases, the J end lost 2 bases, and 10 bases lay between the germline ends. Germline CDR1 and CDR2: MGHRA and YSYEKL. The CDR3 sequence is 15 residues long. The CDR3 region is CASSQDRGGNTEAFF. In DNA, the CDR3 is TGCGCCAGCAGCCAAGATCGAGGCGGAAACACTGAAGCTTTCTTT.

The chain links TRBV28 to TRBJ1-4; 10 positions agree with TRBD1. Germline CDR1 is MDHEN and CDR2 is SYDVKM. The CDR3 consists of 15 residues. The V and J ends lost 7 bases and 8 bases, in that order; junction bases with no gene match: 10. DNA for the CDR3: TGTGCCAGCAAGTCGACAGGGGGCATTTTAGAAAAACTGTTTTTT. It translates to CASKSTGGILEKLFF.

The chain links TRBV20-1 to TRBJ1-5; D is undetermined. This CDR3 is 11 amino acids long. The germline V gene has CDR1 DFQATT and CDR2 SNEGSKA (reference sequence). The V gene lost 5 bases and the J gene lost 11 bases, with 13 bases spanning the gap. CDR3 loop: CSAEENLAQHF. The CDR3 DNA reads as TGCAGTGCTGAAGAGAATCTAGCCCAGCATTTT.

This clone was counted a few times. The J gene is TRBJ1-6, the V gene TRBV6-5; D unresolved. V was clipped by 7 bases and J by 0 bases, with 10 bases between them. From germline, CDR1 is MNHEY and CDR2 SVGAGI. The CDR3 loop spans 15 amino acids. CDR3 residues: CASTAGRSYNSPLHF. The CDR3 DNA follows: TGTGCCAGCACGGCGGGTCGCTCCTATAATTCACCCCTCCACTTT.